This T cell receptor (beta chain) emerged from a study of cytomegalovirus exposure and HLA in healthy donors. General observations from the study: In a later analysis, donors in an Asian-associated ancestry cluster reportedly had fewer N-insertions in productive TCRs than the cohort mean. A few CMV-associated chains were confirmed in vitro to be specific for CMV antigens.

Unmatched junction bases numbered 4, after V lost 5 bases and J lost 2 bases. Looked up from germline, CDR1 is MNHEY and CDR2 is SVGAGI. The CDR3 has 15 residues. The count of this clone is one. What it binds is not known. A multiplex PCR was run with 60 Vbeta primers and 13 Jbeta primers. Measured with immunoSEQ multiplex PCR; TCRdb has only the in-frame clones, and not every one. Here the sample spans 85,000 to 120,000 clones, 75% being singletons. The gene calls are TRBV6-5 and TRBJ1-4, with 8 bases aligning to TRBD1. This receptor was identified in a male donor in good health and CMV-seropositive. Sequencing was done on a sample of PBMCs. Here the CDR3 reads CASSPWTGTNEKLFF. The CDR3 DNA follows: TGTGCCAGCAGTCCGTGGACAGGGACTAATGAAAAACTGTTTTTT.